Each of the 12 T cell receptor beta chains below was sequenced from the same sample in a study of shared clonotypes between healthy human individuals. TCRdb's copy holds only in-frame clones and misses some; the assay was immunoSEQ multiplex PCR. The data hold approximately 480,000 clones, with 60% to 80% observed a single time. What was sequenced was PBMCs. The receptors were gathered from a woman aged 35 to 49 in good health. Some clones in this sample may be carry-over from other donors' samples.

CDR3 DNA: TGTGCCAGCAGTTTTCTTCGGGGGAGCGATGGCTACACCTTC. Translated, it gives CASSFLRGSDGYTF. The chain has TRBV7-2 and TRBJ1-2; tentative D call: TRBD1 (5 bases). The CDR3 is 14 amino acids. Trimming took 6 bases from V and 6 from J, leaving 17 bases between them. The germline V gene encodes CDR1 SGHTA and CDR2 FQGNSA.

V and J are TRBV9 and TRBJ2-7; 7 bases align to TRBD1. The length of the CDR3 is 16 residues. Germline assignment: CDR1 SGDLS and CDR2 YYNGEE. The V gene end was trimmed by 4 bases and the J gene end by 2 bases; junction bases not matched to a gene: 12. CDR3 sequence: CASSSTRGSGTYEQYF. DNA for the CDR3: TGTGCCAGCAGCTCCACCAGGGGGAGCGGAACCTACGAGCAGTACTTC.

This rearrangement joins TRBV27 to TRBJ2-1; 9 bases are shared with TRBD1. The CDR3 is 18 residues long. Germline V gene data show CDR1 as MNHEY and CDR2 as SMNVEV (reference sequence). After removal of 5 bases from V and 9 bases from J, the junction contained 20 bases not matched to a gene. CDR3 nucleotide sequence: TGTGCCAGCAGTCCGCAAAGACAGACAGGGGGAAGCAGCGGTGAGCAGTTCTTC. As protein: CASSPQRQTGGSSGEQFF.

A few counts support this clone. The chain couples TRBV29-1 to TRBJ2-1; D perhaps matches TRBD1 (5 bases). CDR3 length: 14 amino acids. Germline CDR1 is SQVTM and CDR2 is ANQGSEA. V lost 5 bases to trimming and J lost 0 bases, with 11 bases between them. Written as DNA, the CDR3 is TGCAGCGTTTGGGGCGGAAACTCCTACAATGAGCAGTTCTTC. Translated: CSVWGGNSYNEQFF.

The V and J genes are TRBV29-1 and TRBJ2-1; D uncertain. CDR1 SQVTM and CDR2 ANQGSEA come from the germline V gene. This CDR3 has 15 amino acids. The V gene lost 6 bases and the J gene lost 3 bases, with 18 bases spanning the gap. The chain's CDR3 is CSVQRAGDNYNEQFF. In nucleotides, the CDR3 is TGCAGCGTCCAAAGGGCAGGAGATAACTACAATGAGCAGTTCTTC.

The V and J genes are TRBV29-1 and TRBJ2-4; either TRBD1 or TRBD2 may supply D (5 bases each). CDR3 size: 14 residues. Germline V CDR1 and CDR2: SQVTM, ANQGSEA. Trimming stripped 2 bases from V and 0 bases from J, with 8 bases between. DNA for the CDR3: TGCAGCGTTGAAAGGGACGTAGCCAAAAACATTCAGTACTTC. Residues: CSVERDVAKNIQYF. Using reference TRBV29-1 and TRBJ2-4 for the parts outside the CDR3, the full variable domain is SAVISQKPSRDICQRGTSLTIQCQVDSQVTMMFWYRQQPGQSLTLIATANQGSEATYESGFVIDKFPISRPNLTFSTLTVSNMSPEDSSIYLCSVERDVAKNIQYFGAGTRLSVL.

The CDR3 bases are TGTGCCAGCGGTAATAGGCTACCCCCCTACGAGCAGTACTTC. This sequence encodes CASGNRLPPYEQYF. The chain has TRBV27 and TRBJ2-7; D call uncertain. The ends were cut back, 8 bases at V and 2 bases at J, with 16 bases in the middle. The CDR3 has 14 residues. Germline assignment: CDR1 MNHEY and CDR2 SMNVEV (reference sequence).

This clone turned up a few times. This sequence joins TRBV6-4 and TRBJ2-1; the D gene is possibly TRBD2 (6 bases). The length of the CDR3 is 15 residues. Between the trimmed V and J ends, which lost 4 bases and 0 bases, there was a span of 10 bases. Per germline, CDR1 MRHNA and CDR2 SNTAGT. The CDR3 DNA is TGTGCCAGCAGTGTTGGAGGGAGCTCCTACAATGAGCAGTTCTTC. Translation gives CASSVGGSSYNEQFF.

This clone was detected only once. CDR3: CASSPPGFHYGYTF. CDR3 bases: TGTGCCAGCTCACCCCCGGGATTCCACTATGGCTACACCTTC. This chain uses TRBV18 with TRBJ1-2; the D is unclear. CDR3 length equals 14 residues. Germline V gives CDR1 KGHSH, CDR2 LQKENI. V was shortened by 3 bases and J by 3 bases, with 11 bases between the two germline ends.

The chain links TRBV7-7 to TRBJ1-4, with D perhaps matching TRBD1 (5 bases). In germline, CDR1 is SSHAT, CDR2 FNYEAQ (reference sequence). This CDR3 contains 13 residues. Trimming left V 4 bases short and J 4 bases short, with 7 bases between. The CDR3 DNA reads TGTGCCAGCAGCTGGGGGGTTAATGAAAAACTGTTTTTT. Amino acid sequence: CASSWGVNEKLFF.

There are a few counts of this clone. The chain combines TRBV2 with TRBJ1-4; D is unclear. CDR1 and CDR2 (germline): SNHLY, FYNNEI. The CDR3 runs 14 residues. Trimming took 7 bases from V and 0 from J, leaving 9 bases between them. CDR3 in amino acids: CASILTTTNEKLFF. In DNA form, the CDR3 reads TGTGCCAGCATTTTGACCACAACTAATGAAAAACTGTTTTTT.

This sequence joins TRBV4-2 and TRBJ2-7, with TRBD2 as a possible D gene (6 bases). The germline V gene has CDR1 LGHNA and CDR2 YNFKEQ. Trimming removed 1 base at V and 1 base at J, with 20 bases between. The CDR3 has 18 amino acids. The CDR3 loop is CASSQAPFRRSGSYEQYF. In DNA form, the CDR3 reads TGTGCCAGCAGCCAAGCCCCGTTCCGCCGTAGCGGTTCCTACGAGCAGTACTTC.